This T cell receptor (beta chain) was sequenced during a study of identical twins. Germline CDR1 MDHEN, CDR2 SYDVKM. The V end lost 2 bases, the J end lost 7 bases, and 13 bases lay between the germline ends. The CDR3 contains 14 residues. A remark on this clonotype: Its specificity is unknown.

Addition of a universal primer site occurred through template switching, and cDNA carried unique molecular identifiers. TCRdb used MiXCR to reprocess the 5' RACE reads, holding one entry per CDR3 protein. The repertoire consists of 1,800,000 or so distinct CDR3 sequences, with less than 35% occurring once and the leading ten covering over 0.25%. General study results and limits: Conclusions leaned on cross-sectional statistical analysis and did not track the same donors over time.

Sequenced sample: cord blood. This TCR was sampled from a newborn girl in good health. V usage is TRBV28 and J usage is TRBJ2-3; no definite D call. The CDR3 nucleotides read TGTGCCAGCAGTTTAGGAGACCCAGCATATACGCAGTATTTT. Encoded protein: CASSLGDPAYTQYF.